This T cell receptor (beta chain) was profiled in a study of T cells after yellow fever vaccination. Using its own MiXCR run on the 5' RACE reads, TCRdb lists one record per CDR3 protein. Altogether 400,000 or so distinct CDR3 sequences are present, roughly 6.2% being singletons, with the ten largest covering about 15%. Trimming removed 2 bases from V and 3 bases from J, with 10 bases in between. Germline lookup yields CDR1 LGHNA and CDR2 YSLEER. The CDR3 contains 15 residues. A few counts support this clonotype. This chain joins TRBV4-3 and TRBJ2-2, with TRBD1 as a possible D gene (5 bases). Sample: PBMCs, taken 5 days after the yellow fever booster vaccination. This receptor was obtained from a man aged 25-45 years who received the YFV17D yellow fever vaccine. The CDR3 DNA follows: TGCGCCAGCAGCCAAATAACAGGTCACACCGGGGAGCTGTTTTTT. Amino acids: CASSQITGHTGELFF.